The source of this TCR beta chain is a study of T cell responses to AZD1222 COVID-19 vaccine (dated by TCRdb to the early 2020s). About the investigation overall: AZD1222 recipients given second doses at about 4 weeks or at about 12 weeks were pooled, since spike-specific TCR depth and breadth were not found to differ between the two schedules. Trial participants were enrolled by age into subgroups of 18-55, 56-69 and 70-plus years, and around 150, 28 and 57 TCR-sequenced participants, respectively, were included in these subgroups. A total of 240 or so trial participants underwent TCR sequencing, of whom 207 had received two doses of AZD1222 and approximately 26 had received two doses of the MenACWY control vaccine. The paper's findings and limits, for the study overall: The 56-69-year group was small, and its depth increase did not reach significance, likely because of low power. Because no samples from the day 14 peak response were available, repertoires could be characterized only after the peak T cell response. The vaccine-associated CD4 TCRs covered the entire spike protein, and the dominant responses fell in regions 160-218 and 743-854. Spike-specific TCR breadth and depth rose significantly after two AZD1222 doses compared with day 0 and with MenACWY recipients. Participants were mostly white British and included more females than males, and it was suggested by the authors that clonal diversity may have been underestimated. Reportedly, almost half of the unique spike-specific TCRs recognized epitopes lying outside the regions that are mutated in the B.1.351 and B.1.1.7 variants. Conclusions about previously exposed vaccinees are limited, since just six AZD1222 recipients were seropositive for SARS-CoV-2 at baseline.

As for this clone: There is no known antigen for this receptor. The sample holds no much larger clone one base away, and base qualities are not on file.

Read against the paper, the sample's time point label means: baseline before first vaccination. The vaccinee samples were drawn from two UK trials, COV001 and COV002, one of which was a single-blind randomized controlled phase 2/3 trial testing AZD1222 (ChAdOx1 nCoV-19) in healthy adults. For TCRbeta chain sequencing, PBMC samples were collected from trial participants at day 0 and at day 28 after the second dose. The CDR3 regions of human TCRbeta chains were analyzed by immunosequencing. As for the authors' bioinformatics: TCRs in the repertoires were compared against a reference library of SARS-CoV-2-specific TCRs that had been generated with the MIRA antigen-specificity platform. Breadth meant the fraction of unique TCRs that were SARS-CoV-2-associated, whereas depth meant the fraction of total T cells that were SARS-CoV-2-associated. Using the MIRA data, every spike-specific TCR was mapped to the spike region that the TCR reacted to and assigned to either a CD4 or a CD8 class. Log10-transformed breadth and depth values were compared by one-way ANOVA with Sidak's multiple comparisons tests. TCRdb mirrors the immuneACCESS table, restricted to in-frame sequences. Some clones are absent from its copies; in checked studies, under half trace to an unresolved V gene, and the reason for the others is unknown. V and J calls plus clone size are reproduced from that table; the DNA served to infer D and trimming. This sample has about 97,000 clones in its table, and roughly 83% of those were observed once. About a sixth of the sample belongs to the ten largest clones.

Inclusive of the bounding cysteine and phenylalanine, the CDR3 is 15 residues long. CDR3 DNA only is kept here, 45 bases in frame from base 1. V loses 7 bases, J loses 4 bases, and the germline ends lie 17 bases apart. In the germline V gene, CDR1 corresponds to SGHVS and CDR2 to FQNEAQ. This material consisted of peripheral blood, taken on day 0 of AZD1222 vaccination. This sequence was found in an adult in good health. This sequence uses TRBV7-8 and TRBJ1-3; the D gene is not confidently resolved. The DNA sequence is TGTGCCAGCACCCCCCGGGAACAAGGAGGAAACACCATATATTTT. This is translated as CASTPREQGGNTIYF.